This T cell receptor beta chain was sequenced during a study of Graves' ophthalmopathy and Graves' hyperthyroidism. RNA transcripts yielded amplified TCR beta CDR3 regions. Investigators did first-round RT-PCR with HTBI primers, then second-round multiplex PCR. TCRdb independently ran MiXCR on the multiplex PCR reads; one entry per CDR3 protein. Altogether some 520,000 distinct CDR3 sequences are present, over 13% being singletons, with the ten largest covering over 8%. The length of the CDR3 is 14 residues. The J segment lost 0 bases and the V segment lost 5 bases, leaving 4 bases of the junction unmatched. PBMCs originated in around 11 ml of fresh peripheral blood. As for this clonotype: A much more abundant neighbour one base away suggests this may be a read error.

This clonotype was obtained from a young woman with Graves' ophthalmopathy. Sequencing was done on a sample of blood. The chain has TRBV12-3 or TRBV12-4 and TRBJ2-7, with 7 bases fitting TRBD1. CDR3 sequence: CASSVDRSSYEQYF. As DNA, the CDR3 is TGTGCCAGCAGTGTGGACAGGAGCTCCTACGAGCAGTACTTC.